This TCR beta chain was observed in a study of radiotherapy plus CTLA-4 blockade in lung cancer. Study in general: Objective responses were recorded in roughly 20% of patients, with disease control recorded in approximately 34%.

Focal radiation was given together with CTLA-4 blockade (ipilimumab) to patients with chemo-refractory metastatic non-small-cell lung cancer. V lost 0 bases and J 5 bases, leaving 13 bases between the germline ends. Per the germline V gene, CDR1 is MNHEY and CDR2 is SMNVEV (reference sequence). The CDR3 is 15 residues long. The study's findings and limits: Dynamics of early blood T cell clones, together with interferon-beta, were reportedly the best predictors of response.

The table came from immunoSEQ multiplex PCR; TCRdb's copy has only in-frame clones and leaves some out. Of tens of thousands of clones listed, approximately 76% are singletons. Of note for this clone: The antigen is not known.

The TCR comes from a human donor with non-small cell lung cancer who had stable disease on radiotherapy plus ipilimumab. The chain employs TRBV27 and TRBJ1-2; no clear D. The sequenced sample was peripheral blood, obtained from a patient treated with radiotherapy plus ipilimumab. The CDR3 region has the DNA TGTGCCAGCAGTTTATCATTCGGCTCCGCTTATGGCTACACCTTC. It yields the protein CASSLSFGSAYGYTF.